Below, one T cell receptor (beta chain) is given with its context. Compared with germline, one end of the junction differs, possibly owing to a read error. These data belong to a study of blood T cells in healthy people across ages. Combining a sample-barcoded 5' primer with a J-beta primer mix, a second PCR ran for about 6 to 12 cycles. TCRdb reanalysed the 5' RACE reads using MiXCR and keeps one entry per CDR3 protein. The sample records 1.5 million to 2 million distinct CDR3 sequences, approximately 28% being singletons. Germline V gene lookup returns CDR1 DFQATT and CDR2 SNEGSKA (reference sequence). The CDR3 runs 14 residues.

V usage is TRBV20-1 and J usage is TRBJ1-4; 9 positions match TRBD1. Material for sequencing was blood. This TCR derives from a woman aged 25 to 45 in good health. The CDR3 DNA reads TGCAGTGCTTGGGACAGGGCGACTAATGAAAAACGGTTTTTT. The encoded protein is CSAWDRATNEKRFF.